This T cell receptor beta chain was recovered during a study of CD8 T cells in ankylosing spondylitis. Study-level points and caveats: According to the report, clones linked to the disease were significantly enriched in matched synovial fluid samples taken from ankylosing spondylitis patients. The authors found the disease-linked clones to be CD8+ and relatively rare in peripheral blood.

This clonotype appeared many times. The antigen is not known. The junction and the germline gene differ at one end; a read error may be behind it. TCRdb ran MiXCR on the 5' RACE reads and lists one entry per CDR3 protein. The table records approximately 220,000 distinct CDR3 sequences, around 24% of them present only once. This CDR3 spans 13 amino acids. CDR1 is DFQATT, CDR2 SNEGSKA, per germline (reference sequence). Sequencing was carried out using blood, either unsorted or a sorted T cell fraction (not recorded which). The sequence was collected from a male donor with ankylosing spondylitis or in good health (not recorded which). This chain links TRBV20-1 with TRBJ2-1; 15 bases are shared with TRBD2. For the CDR3, the DNA is TGCAGTGCTACCGGACTAGCGGGAGGGGAGGGCATCTTC. This codes for CSATGLAGGEGIF.